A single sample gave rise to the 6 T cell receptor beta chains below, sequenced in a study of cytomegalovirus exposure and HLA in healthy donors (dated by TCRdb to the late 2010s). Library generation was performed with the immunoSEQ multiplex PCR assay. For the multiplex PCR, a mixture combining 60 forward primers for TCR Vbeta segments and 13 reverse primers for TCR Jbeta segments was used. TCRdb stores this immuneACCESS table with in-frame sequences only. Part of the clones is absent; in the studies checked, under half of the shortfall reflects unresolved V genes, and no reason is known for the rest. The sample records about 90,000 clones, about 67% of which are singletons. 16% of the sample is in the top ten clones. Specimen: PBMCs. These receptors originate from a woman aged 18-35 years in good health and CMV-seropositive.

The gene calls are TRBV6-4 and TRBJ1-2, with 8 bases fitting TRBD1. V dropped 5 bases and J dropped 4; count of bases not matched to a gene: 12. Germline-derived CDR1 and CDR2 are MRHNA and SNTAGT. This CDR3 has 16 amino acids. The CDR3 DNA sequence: TGTGCCAGCAGTAGATACGAAGGACAGGGTGCCTATGGCTACACCTTC. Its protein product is CASSRYEGQGAYGYTF.

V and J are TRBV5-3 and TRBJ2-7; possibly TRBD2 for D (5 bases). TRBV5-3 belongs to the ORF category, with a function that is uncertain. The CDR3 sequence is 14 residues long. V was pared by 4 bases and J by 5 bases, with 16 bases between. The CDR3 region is CARSLPHAGNEQYF. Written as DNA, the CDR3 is TGTGCCAGAAGCCTTCCCCACGCGGGTAACGAGCAGTACTTC.

The CDR3 sequence is CATGEGQSTGELFF. The CDR3 nucleotides read TGTGCCACCGGGGAGGGTCAAAGCACCGGGGAGCTGTTTTTT. The chain employs TRBV15 and TRBJ2-2, with 7 nucleotides matching TRBD2. The V gene end was trimmed by 8 bases and the J gene end by 4 bases; junction bases not matched to a gene: 7. The CDR3 spans 14 residues. Germline V CDR1 and CDR2: LNHNV, YYDKDF (reference sequence).

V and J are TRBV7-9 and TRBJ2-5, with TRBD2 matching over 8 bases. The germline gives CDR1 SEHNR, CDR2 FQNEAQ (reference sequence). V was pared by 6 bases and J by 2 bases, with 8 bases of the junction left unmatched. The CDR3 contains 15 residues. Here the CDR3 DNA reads TGTGCCAGCAGGGGGGGGCGGGGGGCGCAAGAGACCCAGTACTTC. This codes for CASRGGRGAQETQYF. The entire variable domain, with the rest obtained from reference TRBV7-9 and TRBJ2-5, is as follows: DTGVSQNPRHKITKRGQNVTFRCDPISEHNRLYWYRQTLGQGPEFLTYFQNEAQLEKSRLLSDRFSAERPKGSFSTLEIQRTEQGDSAMYLCASRGGRGAQETQYFGPGTRLLVL.

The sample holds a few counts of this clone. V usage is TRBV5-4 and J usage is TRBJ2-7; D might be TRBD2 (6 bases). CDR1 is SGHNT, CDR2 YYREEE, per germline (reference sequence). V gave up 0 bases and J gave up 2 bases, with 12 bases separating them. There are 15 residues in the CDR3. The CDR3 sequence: CASSLGGTGTYEQYF. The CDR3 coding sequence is TGTGCCAGCAGCTTGGGTGGGACTGGAACCTACGAGCAGTACTTC.

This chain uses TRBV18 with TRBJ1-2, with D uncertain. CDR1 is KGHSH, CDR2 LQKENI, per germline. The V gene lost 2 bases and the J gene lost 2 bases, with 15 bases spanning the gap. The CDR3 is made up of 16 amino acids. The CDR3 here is CASSPNSPGTNYGYTF. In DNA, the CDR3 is TGTGCCAGCTCACCAAACTCTCCAGGTACCAACTATGGCTACACCTTC.